The 21 T cell receptor beta chains below were found in one sample sequenced in a study of cytomegalovirus exposure and HLA in healthy donors. Produced via immunoSEQ multiplex PCR; TCRdb's table is partial and in-frame only. The sample includes around 55,000 clones, around 90% seen only once; the top ten take over 3%. The material sequenced was PBMCs. The receptors were sampled from a man between 18 and 29 years old in good health and CMV-seronegative.

The J gene is TRBJ2-3, the V gene TRBV28, with TRBD2 matching over 10 bases. The germline V gene has CDR1 MDHEN and CDR2 SYDVKM. V was pared by 6 bases and J by 6 bases, with 9 bases of the junction left unmatched. The CDR3 sequence is 15 residues long. This CDR3 is CASSDPLAGADTQYF. The CDR3 DNA reads TGTGCCAGCAGCGACCCCCTAGCGGGAGCGGATACGCAGTATTTT.

This chain joins TRBV27 and TRBJ2-4, with TRBD1 as a possible D gene (5 bases). The CDR3 sequence is 14 residues long. Trimming removed 5 bases at V and 0 bases at J, with 8 bases between. Germline V CDR1 and CDR2: MNHEY, SMNVEV (reference sequence). The CDR3 loop is CASSQGLAKNIQYF. The DNA of the CDR3 is TGTGCCAGCAGTCAGGGATTAGCCAAAAACATTCAGTACTTC.

The chain combines TRBV6-1 with TRBJ2-7; 12 bases match TRBD2. This CDR3 is built from 15 residues. Germline V gene sequence: CDR1 MNHNS, CDR2 SASEGT. With 5 bases clipped from V and 7 bases from J, the junction kept 9 bases outside the gene matches. CDR3 in amino acids: CASSLPTSGSGEQYF. In nucleotides, the CDR3 is TGTGCCAGCAGTCTCCCGACTAGCGGGAGTGGGGAGCAGTACTTC.

The V gene is TRBV10-3, the J gene TRBJ2-3; D gene uncertain. The CDR3 contains 13 residues. Germline V gene data show CDR1 as ENHRY and CDR2 as SYGVKD. V was trimmed by 6 bases and J by 0 bases, leaving 7 bases between them. The CDR3 region is CAIRSVSTDTQYF. DNA for the CDR3: TGTGCCATCAGGAGCGTCAGCACAGATACGCAGTATTTT.

The rearrangement joins TRBV7-3 to TRBJ2-7, with TRBD2 identical over 7 bases. The germline V gene has CDR1 SGHTA and CDR2 FQGTGA. With 2 bases clipped from V and 6 bases from J, the junction kept 10 bases outside the gene matches. This CDR3 is built from 15 residues. The CDR3 loop is CASSLDGGGWFEQYF. CDR3 coding DNA: TGTGCCAGCAGCTTAGACGGCGGGGGATGGTTCGAGCAGTACTTC.

This clone was detected a few times. The J gene is TRBJ2-1, the V gene TRBV5-1, with D possibly matching TRBD2 (6 bases). From germline, CDR1 is SGHRS and CDR2 YFSETQ. Trimming removed 3 bases at V and 8 bases at J, with 9 bases between. The CDR3 totals 12 residues. The CDR3 sequence: CASSSRGHEQFF. The DNA of the CDR3 is TGCGCCAGCAGCTCGCGGGGCCATGAGCAGTTCTTC.

This clone came up once. For the CDR3, the DNA is TGCGCCAGCAGCCAAGATCAGGGAACAAGGGGACTAGCGGGGCGCACAGATACGCAGTATTTT. Amino acid sequence: CASSQDQGTRGLAGRTDTQYF. V is TRBV4-1 and J is TRBJ2-3; 13 bases agree with TRBD2. The CDR3 loop spans 21 amino acids. Germline CDR1 is MGHRA and CDR2 is YSYEKL. V was pared by 0 bases and J by 1 base, with 13 bases of the junction left unmatched.

The sample holds a few counts of this clone. The V gene is TRBV14, the J gene TRBJ2-7; TRBD2 agrees at 13 bases. The junction had 2 bases not matched to a gene; V was cut back by 4 bases and J by 2 bases. The germline V gene has CDR1 SGHDN and CDR2 FVKESK. This CDR3 region has 15 residues. CDR3 coding DNA: TGTGCCAGCAGCCTGGGACTAGCGGGACCCTACGAGCAGTACTTC. Translated, it gives CASSLGLAGPYEQYF.

The chain joins TRBV2 to TRBJ2-1, with 7 positions matching TRBD2. The CDR3 sequence is 18 residues long. Per germline, CDR1 SNHLY and CDR2 FYNNEI. V lost 3 bases, J lost 0 bases, and 11 bases stayed unmatched. CDR3 sequence reads: CASSERESYISSYNEQFF. The CDR3 DNA follows: TGTGCCAGCAGTGAGCGGGAGTCCTACATAAGCTCCTACAATGAGCAGTTCTTC.

The chain recombines TRBV28 with TRBJ2-1; the match to TRBD2 covers 12 bases. The length of the CDR3 is 16 residues. The V segment lost 3 bases and the J segment 7 bases; nucleotides outside the gene matches: 7. CDR1 and CDR2 (germline): MDHEN, SYDVKM. The CDR3 reads CASSFPRLAGENEQFF. CDR3 in DNA: TGTGCCAGCAGTTTCCCCCGACTAGCGGGAGAAAATGAGCAGTTCTTC.

This clone was seen only a few times. V and J are TRBV28 and TRBJ2-1, with D unresolved. Between the trimmed V and J ends, which lost 2 bases and 8 bases, there was a span of 16 bases. CDR1 and CDR2 from the germline V gene are MDHEN and SYDVKM. CDR3 length: 15 residues. This CDR3 is CASSLRGYLMDEQFF. The CDR3 nucleotides read TGTGCCAGCAGTTTACGAGGCTACCTTATGGATGAGCAGTTCTTC.

V and J are TRBV27 and TRBJ1-4, with unresolved D. This CDR3 is 13 amino acids long. Germline CDR1 and CDR2: MNHEY and SMNVEV (reference sequence). Trimming cost V 5 bases and J 14 bases, with 18 bases left between them. CDR3 loop: CASSLLNSRRLFF. The CDR3, as DNA: TGTGCCAGCAGTCTATTAAATTCAAGGCGGCTGTTTTTT.

The V call is TRBV10-3, the J call TRBJ1-1; D might be TRBD1 (6 bases). The CDR3 is 13 amino acids. Germline V gives CDR1 ENHRY, CDR2 SYGVKD. Trimming took 3 bases from V and 1 from J, leaving 6 bases between them. The CDR3 DNA sequence: TGTGCCATCAGTGACAGGGGGAACACTGAAGCTTTCTTT. Translating gives CAISDRGNTEAFF.

The chain combines TRBV30 with TRBJ2-3, with TRBD2 matching over 10 bases. CDR1 GTSNPN and CDR2 SVGIG come from the germline V gene (reference sequence). The CDR3 extends over 16 amino acids. J was trimmed by 0 bases and V by 1 base; bases with no gene match: 4. CDR3 amino acids: CAWSALAGVSTDTQYF. For the CDR3, the DNA is TGTGCCTGGAGTGCCCTAGCGGGAGTGAGCACAGATACGCAGTATTTT. Complete variable domain (other parts from reference TRBV30 and TRBJ2-3): SQTIHQWPATLVQPVGSPLSLECTVEGTSNPNLYWYRQAAGRGLQLLFYSVGIGQISSEVPQNLSASRPQDRQFILSSKKLLLSDSGFYLCAWSALAGVSTDTQYFGPGTRLTVL.

V is TRBV19 and J is TRBJ2-4; TRBD2 matches at 7 bases. With V trimmed by 1 base and J by 0 bases, 3 bases remained unmatched. Germline lookup yields CDR1 LNHDA and CDR2 SQIVND (reference sequence). The CDR3 length is 16 residues. The CDR3 here is CASSIASGLAKNIQYF. The CDR3 DNA reads TGTGCCAGTAGTATAGCTAGCGGTCTAGCCAAAAACATTCAGTACTTC.

This chain joins TRBV4-2 and TRBJ2-1; 7 bases are a match to TRBD2. The CDR3 covers 15 residues. V gave up 4 bases and J gave up 0 bases; unmatched junction bases: 3. Per the germline V gene, CDR1 is LGHNA and CDR2 is YNFKEQ. The CDR3 region is CASSPGGRSYNEQFF. In DNA form, the CDR3 reads TGTGCCAGCAGCCCGGGAGGCCGCTCCTACAATGAGCAGTTCTTC.

The chain carries TRBV6-5 and TRBJ2-7, with 8 bases matching TRBD1. The CDR3 spans 12 residues. Germline trimming cut 6 bases from V and 3 bases from J; bases unmatched to any gene: 1. Germline CDR1 MNHEY, CDR2 SVGAGI. Written as DNA, the CDR3 is TGTGCCAGCAGACAGGGGGACTACGAGCAGTACTTC. Amino acid sequence: CASRQGDYEQYF.

This rearrangement joins TRBV28 to TRBJ2-2; TRBD1 aligns across 11 bases. Germline CDR1 and CDR2: MDHEN and SYDVKM. This CDR3 has 15 amino acids. Losses at the gene ends were 6 bases for V and 5 bases for J; bases not matched to a gene: 5. This CDR3 is CASRWDRGGTGELFF. CDR3 in DNA: TGTGCCAGCAGATGGGACAGGGGGGGGACCGGGGAGCTGTTTTTT.

The rearrangement joins TRBV5-1 to TRBJ2-7; 9 nucleotides line up with TRBD2. V lost 3 bases and J lost 2; bases outside the gene matches: 9. Germline loops: CDR1 SGHRS, CDR2 YFSETQ. The CDR3 loop spans 16 amino acids. DNA of the CDR3: TGCGCCAGCAGCTCGGGACTAGGCGGGAGGGCCTACGAGCAGTACTTC. This encodes CASSSGLGGRAYEQYF.

The rearrangement links TRBV4-2 to TRBJ2-1; tentatively, D is TRBD2 (5 bases). Germline CDR1 reads LGHNA; CDR2 reads YNFKEQ. The CDR3 runs to 16 residues. The V end lost 0 bases, the J end lost 10 bases, and 19 bases lay between the germline ends. The CDR3 region has the DNA TGTGCCAGCAGCCAAGATAAGATAGGGAGCGTACGGGAGCAGTTCTTC. Amino acids: CASSQDKIGSVREQFF.

The chain joins TRBV7-8 to TRBJ2-5; the D gene is possibly TRBD2 (6 bases). The J call may be wrong; the DNA end is better matched by TRBJ2-7. In germline, CDR1 is SGHVS, CDR2 FQNEAQ. The CDR3 runs to 15 residues. The CDR3 DNA is TGTGCCAGCAGCTTCATCCCCCACGGAGGGGACGAGCAGTACTTC. This codes for CASSFIPHGGDEQYF.